This T cell receptor gamma chain was sequenced during a study of Vδ1+ human thymocytes. The study, taken as a whole, reports: Many TRG clonotypes were shared between donors; TRD repertoires were essentially private. Unlike peripheral blood Vdelta1+ controls, thymic delta-chain sequences included about 20% Vdelta2 and few Vdelta3. Thymic TRG and TRD repertoires appeared highly polyclonal.

The length of the CDR3 is 14 residues. Germline V gene sequence: CDR1 GITISATS, CDR2 ISYDGTV (reference sequence). V shed 0 bases and J 7 bases; nucleotides not matched to a gene: 9. Extracted RNA was reverse transcribed into cDNA. The CDR3 regions were amplified by multiplex PCR from V-gene primers to a constant-region primer. TCRdb re-called the multiplex PCR reads via CATT. The sample includes about 22,000 gamma-chain clones, around 15% of them seen just once. Thymocytes were sorted as CD3+ TCRVdelta1+ TCRVdelta2- after alphabeta T cell depletion. Sorted Vdelta1+ thymocytes were about 98% to 99.6% pure. This clone was observed a few times. The antigen is not known.

The sequence was collected from a child younger than two who had congenital heart surgery. Sequencing used Vdelta1+ gamma-delta thymocytes from the thymus. Subset indicated: FACS-sorted CD3+ TCRalphabeta- TCRVdelta1+ TCRVdelta2- thymocytes. This chain connects TRGV9 to TRGJ1 or TRGJ2. CDR3 in DNA: TGTGCCTTGTGGGAGGTGCAGCCTAGGTATAAGAAACTCTTT. This encodes CALWEVQPRYKKLF.